The source of this T cell receptor beta chain is a study of naive and memory T cell subsets. An equimolar mix of two oligonucleotides served as the beta constant-region primer for TRBC1 and TRBC2. TCRdb independently ran MiXCR on the UMI-ligation and nested PCR reads; one entry per CDR3 protein. This table holds some 87,000 distinct CDR3 sequences, 5.5% to 8.5% found once. Germline CDR1 SEHNR, CDR2 FQNEAQ (reference sequence). The ends lost 2 bases at V and 5 bases at J; junction bases unmatched: 7. This CDR3 contains 16 residues. The sample holds many counts of this clonotype. The sample consisted of central memory CD4+ T cells from blood. The TCR comes from a human donor in good health. The gene calls are TRBV7-9 and TRBJ2-1; the match to TRBD2 covers 9 bases. CDR3 in DNA: TGTGCCAGCAGCTTAAGATGGCGGGAGGGGAACAATGAGCAGTTCTTC. Translation: CASSLRWREGNNEQFF.